One sample yielded the 10 T cell receptor beta chains listed below, sequenced in a study of blood T cell repertoires in COVID-19. Using immunoSEQ multiplex PCR, the repertoire was profiled, and TCRdb retains in-frame clones only, with some absent. Of approximately 61,000 clones in the sample, around four fifths were seen once. Specimen: peripheral blood. The receptors shown here come from a woman aged 70-85 years with acute or convalescent COVID-19.

This clone was observed once. The chain couples TRBV7-9 to TRBJ2-7, with D tentatively TRBD2 (6 bases). Trimming cost V 5 bases and J 5 bases, with 22 bases left between them. Germline assignment: CDR1 SEHNR and CDR2 FQNEAQ (reference sequence). CDR3 length: 16 amino acids. CDR3 DNA sequence: TGTGCCAGCAGCCCCCCACCCGATCGACTAGATGACGAGCAGTACTTC. Translated, it gives CASSPPPDRLDDEQYF.

The V and J genes are TRBV29-1 and TRBJ2-5; D is ambiguous. Germline-derived CDR1 and CDR2 are SQVTM and ANQGSEA. Trimming removed 4 bases at V and 2 bases at J, with 11 bases between. This CDR3 spans 13 amino acids. Written as DNA, the CDR3 is TGCAGCGTTGTTGGGCAGGTTCAAGAGACCCAGTACTTC. This translates into CSVVGQVQETQYF.

This clone was seen a few times. This chain uses TRBV6-4 with TRBJ2-7, with 9 bases lining up with TRBD2. V shed 7 bases and J 6 bases; nucleotides not matched to a gene: 10. CDR3 length equals 14 residues. Germline CDR1 MRHNA, CDR2 SNTAGT. DNA of the CDR3: TGTGCCAGCACGGGAATAGCGGGGGTCTCCGAGCAGTACTTC. Amino acid sequence: CASTGIAGVSEQYF.

This clone occurred a few times. DNA for the CDR3: TGTGCCAGCAGCTTTGGCGGGGAGACTGAAGCTTTCTTT. Protein: CASSFGGETEAFF. V usage is TRBV7-9 and J usage is TRBJ1-1, with D unclear. V lost 3 bases and J 5 bases, leaving 10 bases between the germline ends. The CDR3 runs 13 residues. Germline V gene sequence: CDR1 SEHNR, CDR2 FQNEAQ (reference sequence).

J is TRBJ2-7 and V is TRBV3-1 (or the pseudogene TRBV3-2), with 8 bases lining up with TRBD1. The CDR3 has 16 residues. Germline V CDR1 and CDR2: LGHDT, YNNKEL (reference sequence). With V trimmed by 4 bases and J by 5 bases, 13 bases remained unmatched. Here the CDR3 DNA reads TGTGCCAGCAGCCTGAAGGGCAGGGGGCGAGGAAACGAGCAGTACTTC. This encodes CASSLKGRGRGNEQYF.

This clone showed up just once. The V gene is TRBV4-1, the J gene TRBJ2-2, with TRBD1 matching 8 bases. V lost 5 bases to trimming and J lost 0 bases; unmatched junction nucleotides: 8. CDR1 is MGHRA, CDR2 YSYEKL, per germline. The CDR3 consists of 17 residues. Here the CDR3 reads CASSYRDRGSNTGELFF. CDR3 bases: TGCGCCAGCAGCTATAGAGACAGGGGCTCGAACACCGGGGAGCTGTTTTTT.

This clone has more than one count but fewer than ten. The chain joins TRBV21-1 to TRBJ1-1. TRBV21-1 is marked as a pseudogene. The CDR3 has 18 amino acids. CDR3 bases: TGTGCCAGCAGCAAATTTGTTGCACACGAAAGGAGAAACACTGAAGCTTTCTTT. This translates into CASSKFVAHERRNTEAFF.

CDR3 DNA: TGTGCCAGCAGAACGCGGGGGTACACCGGGGAGCTGTTTTTT. Its translation: CASRTRGYTGELFF. This chain connects TRBV6-5 to TRBJ2-2, with 7 nucleotides matching TRBD2. V was clipped by 6 bases and J by 3 bases; unmatched bases: 4. The CDR3 extends over 14 amino acids. In germline, CDR1 is MNHEY, CDR2 SVGAGI.

The chain links TRBV15 to TRBJ2-3, with TRBD2 identical over 11 bases. J lost 4 bases, V lost 6 bases, and 9 bases had no gene match. In germline, CDR1 is LNHNV, CDR2 YYDKDF (reference sequence). The CDR3 has 16 amino acids. The CDR3 nucleotides are TGTGCCACCAGAACTCATAGCGGGGGGGCCTCAGATACGCAGTATTTT. Amino acid sequence: CATRTHSGGASDTQYF.

This clone was seen ten or more times. The gene calls are TRBV4-1 and TRBJ2-2; 10 bases align to TRBD1. The CDR3 loop spans 16 amino acids. J gave up 5 bases and V 1 base, and 4 bases lay outside the gene matches. Per germline, CDR1 MGHRA and CDR2 YSYEKL. The DNA for the CDR3 is TGCGCCAGCAGCCAAGGACAGGGGGCGATAACCGGGGAGCTGTTTTTT. This encodes CASSQGQGAITGELFF.